Listed here is a single T cell receptor beta chain. Its cognate antigen has yet to be identified. Base qualities were left out, and no much larger clone turns up one base away. These data are taken from a study of identical twins (TCRdb year 2016). Concerning the study at large: TCR alpha and beta repertoires from monozygotic twins, unrelated adults of various ages and cord blood were deep-sequenced to test whether fetal clonotypes persist. To rule out contamination, the twin experiments were replicated at different times with different library preparation protocols.

Every donor in the study was a healthy Caucasian. Three pairs of female monozygotic twins, all aged roughly 18 to 29 years, were included in the twin cohort. Peripheral blood mononuclear cells were the source from which RNA for the TCR libraries was isolated. Study-wide findings and limitations: Compared with coincidental sharing between unrelated individuals, out-of-frame TCR alpha sequences shared between twins had an excess of sequences with low generation probability. Excess twin sharing in beta out-of-frame sequences was weaker because fewer shared sequences lowered the signal-to-noise ratio. Fewer insertions were carried by abundant cord blood beta clonotypes, a similar but weaker trend appeared in young adult naive repertoires, and no such trend appeared in memory repertoires. Invariant T cells such as MAIT and iNKT could partly confound zero-insertion analyses, although diverse VJ usage argued against such confounding for most clonotypes. Because the same donors could not be followed over many years, conclusions were based on cross-sectional statistical analysis. Recombination models systematically underestimated out-of-frame TCR alpha sharing in monozygotic twins but agreed with sharing between unrelated individuals.

The library was obtained by 5' RACE. The instrument was an Illumina HiSeq 2000. A universal primer binding site was added through template switching, and the final cDNA carried a unique molecular identifier so that TCR cDNA molecules could be counted accurately. Specific primers in the conserved constant-segment region were used to synthesize first-strand cDNA for TCR alpha and beta chains. To control for contamination, each cDNA library was double barcoded with a SMART-Mk sample barcode plus Illumina barcodes. TruSeq adapter sequences and Illumina sample barcodes were added in two successive PCR steps. Sequencing of the TCR alpha and beta cDNA libraries was done on the Illumina HiSeq platform using custom primers. The study's own analysis went as follows. Raw reads were processed with MiGEC to extract unique molecular identifiers, and MiXCR was used to determine CDR3 positions. Recombination models were inferred per individual with the repgenHMM and IGoR tools using an EM algorithm. The analysis of shared clonotypes was done with the tcR package in R, with sharing normalized by the product of cloneset sizes. To study raw recombination without the effects of thymic and clonal selection, out-of-frame nonproductive sequences were analyzed. Clones were called with MiXCR by TCRdb after fastp trimmed the public reads at Q25, and only in-frame beta chains were retained. Every CDR3 protein is listed once, alongside the most common genes and DNA of its rows. What appears here as the V and J calls and clone size reflects TCRdb's work, not the paper's. Recorded for this sample are about 920,000 distinct CDR3 sequences; approximately 13% of them occurred a single time. The ten largest clonotypes hold under 2% of the sample.

The V end loses 0 bases and the J end loses 2 bases, and a stretch of 6 bases separates them. The cysteine opens and the phenylalanine closes a CDR3 of 14 amino acids. The retained sequence is limited to the CDR3, 42 bases, with the frame set at the first base. CDR1 is given as SGHRS and CDR2 as YFSETQ, both from the germline V gene. The same data also went into a second study, on yellow fever vaccine responses in identical twins. The second publication reports: According to the authors, the vaccine-induced T cell response in identical twins seemed to be partly convergent and partly specific to each individual. In the study, vaccine-responding T cell clones were precisely tracked in identical twins.

Sequences were obtained from PBMCs. The receptor was isolated from a woman aged 18 to 35 in good health. The chain was built from TRBV5-1 and TRBJ2-4; the D gene is not confidently resolved. The CDR3 protein: CASSLGAPKNIQYF. In nucleotides, the sequence is TGCGCCAGCAGCTTGGGGGCCCCCAAAAACATTCAGTACTTC.